The 28 T cell receptor beta chains presented below share a single source sample, sequenced in a study of long-term antiretroviral therapy in people with HIV. Sequencing used immunoSEQ v3.0 at survey level. Repertoires were generated with immunoSEQ multiplex PCR, while TCRdb's copy carries only in-frame clones and drops some. The sample includes 25,000 to 30,000 clones, approximately 91% of them seen just once. Sample: unsorted PBMCs, taken 3.1 years after starting antiretroviral therapy. The receptors were sampled from a man younger than 30 with HIV.

The chain joins TRBV18 to TRBJ2-3; perhaps TRBD1 as D (5 bases). The germline V gene has CDR1 KGHSH and CDR2 LQKENI. Trimming shortened V by 4 bases and J by 1 base, and 9 bases separated the two germline ends. The CDR3 runs to 14 residues. CDR3: CASSLTARTDTQYF. For the CDR3, the DNA is TGTGCCAGCTCACTGACAGCGCGCACAGATACGCAGTATTTT.

The V and J genes are TRBV11-2 and TRBJ1-1, with a tentative D call TRBD1 (5 bases). The CDR3 covers 12 residues. V dropped 5 bases and J dropped 5 bases, with 9 bases sitting between them. Germline V gives CDR1 SGHAT, CDR2 FQNNGV. CDR3 sequence reads: CASSTGPTEAFF. DNA of the CDR3: TGTGCCAGCAGCACGGGACCGACTGAAGCTTTCTTT.

The rearrangement joins TRBV13 to TRBJ2-2; D is unclear. The CDR3 is made up of 14 amino acids. Trimming pared 2 bases from V and 8 bases from J, leaving 12 bases between. Germline CDR1 and CDR2: PRHDT and FYEKMQ (reference sequence). DNA for the CDR3: TGTGCCAGCAGCTTAACCCCCCAGGCGGGGGAGCTGTTTTTT. It codes for CASSLTPQAGELFF.

This clone has only one observation. The chain employs TRBV7-2 and TRBJ2-7, with D tentatively TRBD1 (5 bases). CDR3 length: 15 amino acids. V lost 1 base, J lost 3 bases, and 13 bases lay in between. CDR1 SGHTA and CDR2 FQGNSA come from the germline V gene. As DNA, the CDR3 is TGTGCCAGCAGCTTAGGTCCCGGACAAGACTACGAGCAGTACTTC. Encoded protein: CASSLGPGQDYEQYF.

CDR3 nucleotides: TGTGCCAGCAGTGAAATAAATCGGGGACAAAACTACAATGAGCAGTTCTTC. Protein: CASSEINRGQNYNEQFF. The V and J genes are TRBV2 and TRBJ2-1; D perhaps matches TRBD1 (6 bases). Germline lookup yields CDR1 SNHLY and CDR2 FYNNEI. CDR3 length equals 17 residues. V was shortened by 2 bases and J by 3 bases, with 17 bases between the two germline ends.

The chain carries TRBV11-3 and TRBJ2-7, with D perhaps matching TRBD2 (6 bases). The CDR3 runs to 15 residues. The V gene's germline CDR1 is SGHNT and CDR2 YENEEA. V lost 5 bases to trimming and J lost 7 bases, with 21 bases between them. The CDR3 loop is CASSHGGIGSGEQYF. CDR3 sequence (DNA): TGTGCCAGCAGCCACGGTGGTATCGGGAGCGGTGAGCAGTACTTC. The entire variable domain, with the rest obtained from reference TRBV11-3 and TRBJ2-7, is as follows: EAGVVQSPRYKIIEKKQPVAFWCNPISGHNTLYWYLQNLGQGPELLIRYENEEAVDDSQLPKDRFSAERLKGVDSTLKIQPAELGDSAVYLCASSHGGIGSGEQYFGPGTRLTVT.

In its sample, this clone was seen once. This rearrangement joins TRBV29-1 to TRBJ2-3, with TRBD1 matching over 8 bases. V gave up 6 bases and J gave up 9 bases; unmatched junction bases: 5. Germline V gene sequence: CDR1 SQVTM, CDR2 ANQGSEA. This CDR3 has 11 amino acids. The CDR3 region has the DNA TGCAGCGTAGACAGGGGTGGAACGCAGTATTTT. Encoded protein: CSVDRGGTQYF.

The CDR3 region is CASSPYRDRSDEQYF. In nucleotides, the CDR3 is TGTGCCAGCAGTCCTTATAGGGACAGGTCGGACGAGCAGTACTTC. The chain carries TRBV27 and TRBJ2-7, with 8 bases aligning to TRBD1. The CDR3 runs 15 residues. Germline loops: CDR1 MNHEY, CDR2 SMNVEV (reference sequence). V lost 5 bases and J lost 5; bases outside the gene matches: 11.

Only a few counts were recorded for this clone. The V and J genes are TRBV7-9 and TRBJ2-7; 7 bases are a match to TRBD1. Trimming took 4 bases from V and 5 from J; bases not matched to a gene: 8. The germline gives CDR1 SEHNR, CDR2 FQNEAQ (reference sequence). The CDR3 has 14 amino acids. The CDR3 here is CASSWESTGNEQYF. CDR3 DNA sequence: TGTGCCAGCAGCTGGGAATCGACAGGGAACGAGCAGTACTTC. The full variable domain, with the rest looked up from reference TRBV7-9 and TRBJ2-7, is DTGVSQNPRHKITKRGQNVTFRCDPISEHNRLYWYRQTLGQGPEFLTYFQNEAQLEKSRLLSDRFSAERPKGSFSTLEIQRTEQGDSAMYLCASSWESTGNEQYFGPGTRLTVT.

For this clone: The sample contains more than one DNA sequence encoding this CDR3. The chain recombines TRBV2 with TRBJ2-7; 7 bases are shared with TRBD2. The germline V gene has CDR1 SNHLY and CDR2 FYNNEI. V shed 6 bases and J 7 bases; nucleotides not matched to a gene: 21. The CDR3 length is 17 residues. The CDR3 loop is CASSAGPYGLDRWEQYF. The CDR3 nucleotides read TGTGCCAGCAGCGCGGGACCCTATGGACTAGACCGTTGGGAGCAGTACTTC.

A single count supports this clone. The CDR3 reads CASGRTGASYEQYF. CDR3 in DNA: TGTGCCAGCGGACGCACAGGGGCATCCTACGAGCAGTACTTC. The V call is TRBV6-5, the J call TRBJ2-7; 7 nucleotides match TRBD1. Germline CDR1 MNHEY, CDR2 SVGAGI. The CDR3 is 14 amino acids. Trimming cost V 8 bases and J 1 base; bases outside gene matches: 8.

The chain combines TRBV6-1 with TRBJ2-5; D is unresolved. Between the trimmed V and J ends, which lost 2 bases and 1 base, there was a span of 11 bases. CDR1 and CDR2 from the germline V gene are MNHNS and SASEGT. The length of the CDR3 is 15 residues. For the CDR3, the DNA is TGTGCCAGCAGTGAACTTCTTAGACCCCAAGAGACCCAGTACTTC. This codes for CASSELLRPQETQYF.

The rearrangement links TRBV30 to TRBJ2-1; 8 bases agree with TRBD1. This CDR3 is 14 amino acids long. Trimming took 5 bases from V and 2 from J; bases not matched to a gene: 5. CDR1 and CDR2 (germline): GTSNPN, SVGIG (reference sequence). In DNA form, the CDR3 reads TGTGCCTGGCACAGGGGGACCCCCTACAATGAGCAGTTCTTC. Protein product: CAWHRGTPYNEQFF. Full variable domain (remainder filled in from reference TRBV30 and TRBJ2-1): SQTIHQWPATLVQPVGSPLSLECTVEGTSNPNLYWYRQAAGRGLQLLFYSVGIGQISSEVPQNLSASRPQDRQFILSSKKLLLSDSGFYLCAWHRGTPYNEQFFGPGTRLTVL.

This chain links TRBV7-2 with TRBJ2-7, with TRBD1 as a possible D gene (5 bases). This CDR3 contains 13 residues. The V and J ends lost 3 bases and 3 bases respectively, with 9 bases between them. CDR1 is SGHTA, CDR2 FQGNSA, per germline. CDR3 sequence (DNA): TGTGCCAGCAGCTTGTACAGGAACTACGAGCAGTACTTC. Translating it yields CASSLYRNYEQYF.

The chain joins TRBV29-1 to TRBJ2-2; TRBD2 matches at 7 bases. Losses at the gene ends were 7 bases for V and 4 bases for J; bases not matched to a gene: 9. The CDR3 length is 14 residues. Germline CDR1 reads SQVTM; CDR2 reads ANQGSEA. The CDR3 is CSAQRRESTGELFF. CDR3 nucleotides: TGCAGCGCCCAAAGGCGGGAGTCCACCGGGGAGCTGTTTTTT.

This chain's CDR3 is CASSWRVGPYEQYF. DNA of the CDR3: TGTGCCAGCAGCTGGCGGGTTGGTCCCTACGAGCAGTACTTC. The rearrangement uses TRBV5-6 and TRBJ2-7, with D possibly matching TRBD2 (5 bases). The CDR3 is 14 residues long. Deletions cut 3 bases from V and 2 bases from J, with 12 bases between. Germline CDR1 reads SGHDT; CDR2 reads YYEEEE.

Here the CDR3 reads CASSTGRTGDEKLFF. The DNA of the CDR3 is TGTGCCAGTAGTACCGGACGAACAGGGGACGAAAAACTGTTTTTT. The chain joins TRBV19 to TRBJ1-4; 7 bases align to TRBD1. The CDR3 has 15 residues. V dropped 4 bases and J dropped 8; count of bases not matched to a gene: 10. The germline CDR1 and CDR2 sequences are LNHDA and SQIVND (reference sequence).

The chain carries TRBV9 and TRBJ1-6, with D perhaps matching TRBD1 (6 bases). V lost 6 bases and J 9 bases, leaving 19 bases between the germline ends. The germline gives CDR1 SGDLS, CDR2 YYNGEE. The CDR3 sequence is 15 residues long. CDR3 protein: CASTRGGEGISPLHF. The CDR3 DNA follows: TGTGCCAGCACTCGGGGGGGCGAGGGAATTTCACCCCTCCACTTT. Full variable domain (outside the CDR3, taken from reference TRBV9 and TRBJ1-6): DSGVTQTPKHLITATGQRVTLRCSPRSGDLSVYWYQQSLDQGLQFLIQYYNGEERAKGNILERFSAQQFPDLHSELNLSSLELGDSALYFCASTRGGEGISPLHFGNGTRLTVT.

This rearrangement joins TRBV6-4 to TRBJ2-3; TRBD2 matches at 10 bases. Trimming at V came to 5 bases and at J to 2 bases, leaving 7 bases not matched to a gene. Germline V CDR1 and CDR2: MRHNA, SNTAGT. The CDR3 has 16 amino acids. DNA for the CDR3: TGTGCCAGCAGTCGTCTAGCGGGGGCCACCACAGATACGCAGTATTTT. Translation gives CASSRLAGATTDTQYF.

The gene calls are TRBV19 and TRBJ1-2, with D tentatively TRBD1 (6 bases). This CDR3 contains 15 residues. Germline lookup yields CDR1 LNHDA and CDR2 SQIVND (reference sequence). Trimming took 4 bases from V and 3 from J, leaving 15 bases between them. The CDR3 DNA reads as TGTGCCAGTAGTACTTCCGGGACATACTACTATGGCTACACCTTC. This sequence encodes CASSTSGTYYYGYTF.

The V call is TRBV4-3, the J call TRBJ2-3; TRBD1 agrees at 7 bases. The germline V gene encodes CDR1 LGHNA and CDR2 YSLEER. The J segment lost 6 bases and the V segment lost 6 bases, leaving 12 bases of the junction unmatched. The CDR3 has 15 residues. In nucleotides, the CDR3 is TGCGCCAGCAGTCCGGGACAGCCGTCGGGGGATACGCAGTATTTT. Translating gives CASSPGQPSGDTQYF.

The rearrangement joins TRBV7-2 to TRBJ1-4; D is perhaps TRBD1 (6 bases). Per the germline V gene, CDR1 is SGHTA and CDR2 is FQGNSA. The CDR3 contains 14 residues. Between the trimmed V and J ends, which lost 3 bases and 8 bases, there was a span of 13 bases. Written as DNA, the CDR3 is TGTGCCAGCAGCTTCCCCCAGGGGCGGGAAAAACTGTTTTTT. This translates into CASSFPQGREKLFF.

As DNA, the CDR3 is TGCAGCGTTGAAGCTTTAAGGGGTAGGGGGGATGAGCAGTTCTTC. As protein: CSVEALRGRGDEQFF. V gene TRBV29-1 combines with J gene TRBJ2-1; D possibly uses TRBD1 or TRBD2 (6 bases each). The CDR3 sequence is 15 residues long. Germline values: CDR1 SQVTM, CDR2 ANQGSEA. The ends were cut back, 1 base at V and 8 bases at J, with 18 bases in the middle.

V is TRBV11-3 and J is TRBJ2-1, with D possibly TRBD2 on 5 matching bases. The germline V and J ends were trimmed by 0 bases and 8 bases, with 8 bases remaining between them. In germline, CDR1 is SGHNT, CDR2 YENEEA. The CDR3 is made up of 13 amino acids. In DNA form, the CDR3 reads TGTGCCAGCAGCTTAGAGAGGGCCGATGAGCAGTTCTTC. Translation: CASSLERADEQFF. Using reference TRBV11-3 and TRBJ2-1 for the parts outside the CDR3, the full variable domain is EAGVVQSPRYKIIEKKQPVAFWCNPISGHNTLYWYLQNLGQGPELLIRYENEEAVDDSQLPKDRFSAERLKGVDSTLKIQPAELGDSAVYLCASSLERADEQFFGPGTRLTVL.

This chain joins TRBV4-3 and TRBJ2-2; maybe TRBD2 (5 bases). Trimming stripped 4 bases from V and 3 bases from J, with 12 bases between. The CDR3 spans 15 residues. From germline, CDR1 is LGHNA and CDR2 YSLEER. CDR3 amino acids: CASSRLDSYTGELFF. The CDR3 bases are TGCGCCAGCAGCCGACTGGACTCGTACACCGGGGAGCTGTTTTTT.

This clone was observed once. This sequence joins TRBV19 and TRBJ1-4; weak D call: TRBD1 (6 bases). V was trimmed by 3 bases and J by 8 bases, leaving 7 bases between them. Germline assignment: CDR1 LNHDA and CDR2 SQIVND (reference sequence). This CDR3 spans 12 amino acids. CDR3 residues: CASSITGEKLFF. The CDR3 DNA sequence: TGTGCCAGTAGTATCACAGGGGAAAAACTGTTTTTT.

This clone was observed once. The chain couples TRBV7-9 to TRBJ1-2, with 7 nucleotides matching TRBD1. J lost 8 bases, V lost 1 base, and 7 bases had no gene match. CDR1 is SEHNR and CDR2 is FQNEAQ in the germline V gene (reference sequence). This CDR3 is built from 14 residues. CDR3 DNA: TGTGCCAGCAGCTTAGGGGACAGCGTTTGGGGCTACACCTTC. Translated, it gives CASSLGDSVWGYTF. The variable domain in full, completed from reference TRBV7-9 and TRBJ1-2, reads DTGVSQNPRHKITKRGQNVTFRCDPISEHNRLYWYRQTLGQGPEFLTYFQNEAQLEKSRLLSDRFSAERPKGSFSTLEIQRTEQGDSAMYLCASSLGDSVWGYTFGSGTRLTVV.

The J gene is TRBJ2-3, the V gene TRBV29-1; no clear D. Trimming shortened V by 0 bases and J by 1 base, and 8 bases separated the two germline ends. This CDR3 region has 14 residues. CDR1 and CDR2 (germline): SQVTM, ANQGSEA. CDR3: CSVEETERTDTQYF. Here the CDR3 DNA reads TGCAGCGTTGAAGAGACGGAGCGCACAGATACGCAGTATTTT.